The 24 T cell receptor beta chains reported below all come from one sample, sequenced in a study of blood T cell repertoires in COVID-19. Profiling relied on immunoSEQ multiplex PCR, and the TCRdb table lists in-frame clones only, not all of them. Of about 310,000 clones listed, approximately 88% are singletons. Sample: PBMCs or T cells enriched from blood (not recorded which). These TCRs come from a young woman who had recovered from COVID-19.

The chain combines TRBV5-1 with TRBJ2-7; 13 nucleotides agree with TRBD2. Trimming removed 5 bases from V and 6 bases from J; junction bases left unmatched: 11. The CDR3 extends over 16 amino acids. The germline V gene has CDR1 SGHRS and CDR2 YFSETQ. The CDR3: CASSSGLAGVLSEQYF. The CDR3 region has the DNA TGCGCCAGCAGTTCCGGACTAGCGGGAGTATTAAGCGAGCAGTACTTC.

This chain joins TRBV10-3 and TRBJ2-5; TRBD2 matches at 8 bases. The CDR3 sequence is 13 residues long. In germline, CDR1 is ENHRY, CDR2 SYGVKD. J was trimmed by 3 bases and V by 10 bases; bases with no gene match: 7. The CDR3 DNA reads as TGTGCCACCGGTCCCGGGAGGGAAGAGACCCAGTACTTC. Amino acid sequence: CATGPGREETQYF.

The CDR3 region is CASSQTSGRTTYEQYF. CDR3 sequence (DNA): TGTGCCAGCAGTCAGACTAGCGGGAGGACCACCTACGAGCAGTACTTC. This rearrangement joins TRBV6-6 to TRBJ2-7, with 13 bases matching TRBD2. V lost 5 bases, J lost 2 bases, and 6 bases stayed unmatched. This CDR3 is 16 amino acids long. The germline V gene encodes CDR1 MNHNY and CDR2 SVGAGI (reference sequence).

This rearrangement joins TRBV6-5 to TRBJ1-2, with TRBD1 identical over 12 bases. This CDR3 region has 16 residues. The V segment lost 0 bases and the J segment 5 bases; nucleotides outside the gene matches: 4. CDR1 is MNHEY and CDR2 is SVGAGI in the germline V gene. DNA for the CDR3: TGTGCCAGCAGTTACTCTGGGACAGGGGGCGGATATGGCTACACCTTC. Residues: CASSYSGTGGGYGYTF.

This chain uses TRBV4-3 with TRBJ2-2; TRBD2 matches at 10 bases. The junction had 7 bases not matched to a gene; V was cut back by 3 bases and J by 6 bases. CDR3 size: 16 residues. The germline CDR1 and CDR2 sequences are LGHNA and YSLEER. The CDR3 sequence: CASSQLAGGLAGELFF. The CDR3, as DNA: TGCGCCAGCAGCCAGTTAGCGGGGGGCCTAGCCGGGGAGCTGTTTTTT.

This rearrangement joins TRBV6-1 to TRBJ2-5; D possibly corresponds to TRBD1 (6 bases). The CDR3 extends over 14 amino acids. Trimming pared 1 base from V and 3 bases from J, leaving 9 bases between. Germline V lookup: CDR1 MNHNS, CDR2 SASEGT. CDR3 nucleotides: TGTGCCAGCAGTGAAGGGACAGCAGAAGAGACCCAGTACTTC. The encoded protein is CASSEGTAEETQYF.

The gene calls are TRBV6-4 and TRBJ1-6, with 8 positions matching TRBD1. V shed 6 bases and J 9 bases; nucleotides not matched to a gene: 10. Germline V gene data show CDR1 as MRHNA and CDR2 as SNTAGT. CDR3 length equals 15 residues. CDR3: CASRSQGEVASPLHF. DNA of the CDR3: TGTGCCAGCAGGTCACAGGGGGAAGTAGCTTCACCCCTCCACTTT.

The rearrangement uses TRBV4-3 and TRBJ1-2, with TRBD1 identical over 7 bases. This CDR3 has 17 residues. With 0 bases clipped from V and 1 base from J, the junction kept 8 bases outside the gene matches. From germline, CDR1 is LGHNA and CDR2 YSLEER. In nucleotides, the CDR3 is TGCGCCAGCAGCCAAGATCAAGGACAGGTTTTTAACTATGGCTACACCTTC. Encoded protein: CASSQDQGQVFNYGYTF.

V and J are TRBV18 and TRBJ2-3; possible D gene TRBD1, 7 bases. This CDR3 has 14 amino acids. Trimming left V 4 bases short and J 3 bases short, with 11 bases between. From germline, CDR1 is KGHSH and CDR2 LQKENI. The CDR3 loop is CASSQTGRTDTQYF. The DNA for the CDR3 is TGTGCCAGCTCACAGACAGGGAGGACAGATACGCAGTATTTT.

This chain joins TRBV10-3 and TRBJ2-5; TRBD1 is a possible D gene (6 bases). Germline loops: CDR1 ENHRY, CDR2 SYGVKD. Trimming shortened V by 6 bases and J by 3 bases, and 14 bases separated the two germline ends. The CDR3 runs 14 residues. This CDR3 reads CAISPAGVEETQYF. DNA of the CDR3: TGTGCCATCAGCCCGGCAGGGGTGGAAGAGACCCAGTACTTC.

This chain joins TRBV6-5 and TRBJ2-7; 8 bases fit TRBD1. The CDR3 is 16 amino acids. The J segment lost 5 bases and the V segment lost 0 bases, leaving 9 bases of the junction unmatched. Germline V CDR1 and CDR2: MNHEY, SVGAGI. The CDR3 reads CASSYSVWGQDNEQYF. CDR3 DNA: TGTGCCAGCAGTTACTCCGTTTGGGGACAGGATAACGAGCAGTACTTC.

This chain links TRBV6-2 or TRBV6-3 with TRBJ1-1; tentatively, D is TRBD1 (5 bases). V was trimmed by 2 bases and J by 7 bases, leaving 11 bases between them. The CDR3 runs 13 residues. Per germline, CDR1 MNHEY and CDR2 SVGEGT. CDR3 nucleotides: TGTGCCAGCAGTTACCGGGGGGGTTTTGAAGCTTTCTTT. Its translation: CASSYRGGFEAFF.

The J gene is TRBJ1-5, the V gene TRBV12-3 or TRBV12-4; D call uncertain. CDR3 length: 13 amino acids. V shed 1 base and J shed 5 bases, with 6 bases lying between them. CDR3 loop: CASSLGSYQPQHF. The CDR3 nucleotides read TGTGCCAGCAGTTTAGGCAGTTATCAGCCCCAGCATTTT.

The chain uses TRBV14 and TRBJ1-2; D possibly corresponds to TRBD1 (5 bases). Trimming took 2 bases from V and 4 from J, leaving 23 bases between them. Germline values: CDR1 SGHDN, CDR2 FVKESK. The CDR3 is 18 residues long. The CDR3 sequence: CASSQPGTGLPSSYGYTF. As DNA, the CDR3 is TGTGCCAGCAGCCAACCAGGGACCGGACTACCGTCGAGCTATGGCTACACCTTC.

This clone was detected once. This chain uses TRBV9 with TRBJ2-5, with D maybe TRBD1 (5 bases). Trimming cost V 0 bases and J 2 bases, with 14 bases left between them. Per germline, CDR1 SGDLS and CDR2 YYNGEE. CDR3 length: 16 residues. The CDR3 nucleotides read TGTGCCAGCAGCGTAGTGGGCGGCACAGGTCAAGAGACCCAGTACTTC. Its translation: CASSVVGGTGQETQYF.

The J gene is TRBJ2-5, the V gene TRBV5-1, with TRBD2 matching 7 bases. The CDR3 runs 17 residues. V shed 0 bases and J 4 bases; nucleotides not matched to a gene: 12. Germline CDR1 SGHRS, CDR2 YFSETQ. Here the CDR3 reads CASSLGRTRVFGETQYF. DNA of the CDR3: TGCGCCAGCAGCTTGGGGAGGACTAGAGTATTCGGAGAGACCCAGTACTTC.

V usage is TRBV12-3 or TRBV12-4 and J usage is TRBJ1-2; no definite D call. V was pared by 6 bases and J by 4 bases, with 12 bases between. CDR3 length equals 13 residues. The CDR3 bases are TGTGCCAGCAGCTTCGGGGTCTCCTATGGCTACACCTTC. Translated: CASSFGVSYGYTF.

This rearrangement joins TRBV6-5 to TRBJ1-5, with a tentative D call TRBD1 (6 bases). V lost 6 bases to trimming and J lost 3 bases, with 12 bases between them. The CDR3 extends over 14 amino acids. Germline CDR1 and CDR2: MNHEY and SVGAGI. CDR3 residues: CASREGQPNQPQHF. In nucleotides, the CDR3 is TGTGCCAGCAGAGAGGGACAACCCAATCAGCCCCAGCATTTT.

The J gene is TRBJ1-2, the V gene TRBV7-9; possible D gene TRBD1, 5 bases. This CDR3 has 16 residues. Trimming shortened V by 4 bases and J by 6 bases, and 21 bases separated the two germline ends. The germline V gene encodes CDR1 SEHNR and CDR2 FQNEAQ (reference sequence). The CDR3 spells CASSSTRVLLGDGYTF. CDR3 nucleotide sequence: TGTGCCAGCAGCTCTACCAGGGTATTGCTAGGAGATGGCTACACCTTC.

The chain couples TRBV24-1 to TRBJ1-4; 7 bases match TRBD1. This CDR3 is 15 amino acids long. Germline V gene data show CDR1 as KGHDR and CDR2 as SFDVKD. The J segment lost 6 bases and the V segment lost 4 bases, leaving 7 bases of the junction unmatched. CDR3 coding DNA: TGTGCCACCAGTGACTCCAGGGACAGATATGAAAAACTGTTTTTT. It translates to CATSDSRDRYEKLFF.

The gene calls are TRBV6-5 and TRBJ2-1; D unresolved. Looked up from germline, CDR1 is MNHEY and CDR2 is SVGAGI. This CDR3 is built from 12 residues. With 5 bases removed from V and 6 bases from J, the gap between germline ends came to 8 bases. CDR3 DNA sequence: TGTGCCAGCAGTCAACTCTTCAATGAGCAGTTCTTC. Residues: CASSQLFNEQFF.

The rearrangement joins TRBV29-1 to TRBJ2-7; D is uncertain. In germline, CDR1 is SQVTM, CDR2 ANQGSEA. The V gene lost 7 bases and the J gene lost 6 bases, with 16 bases spanning the gap. The CDR3 extends over 12 amino acids. CDR3 protein: CSADYGSGEQYF. CDR3 DNA: TGCAGCGCCGATTATGGTTCCGGCGAGCAGTACTTC.

The chain combines TRBV6-8 with TRBJ1-5; TRBD1 might be the D (5 bases). Germline loops: CDR1 MNHGY, CDR2 SAAAGT. This CDR3 is 14 amino acids long. Trimming left V 7 bases short and J 6 bases short, with 16 bases between. The CDR3 region is CASKPGGDFQPQHF. The CDR3 nucleotides are TGTGCCAGCAAACCGGGGGGTGATTTTCAGCCCCAGCATTTT.

The chain is built from TRBV5-1 and TRBJ1-1; 10 bases fit TRBD1. The CDR3 loop spans 16 amino acids. CDR1 is SGHRS, CDR2 YFSETQ, per germline. Trimming took 7 bases from V and 4 from J; bases not matched to a gene: 13. The CDR3 DNA sequence: TGCGCCAGCGCGATCCGGGACAGGGGTTTGGGCACTGAAGCTTTCTTT. Translated, it gives CASAIRDRGLGTEAFF.